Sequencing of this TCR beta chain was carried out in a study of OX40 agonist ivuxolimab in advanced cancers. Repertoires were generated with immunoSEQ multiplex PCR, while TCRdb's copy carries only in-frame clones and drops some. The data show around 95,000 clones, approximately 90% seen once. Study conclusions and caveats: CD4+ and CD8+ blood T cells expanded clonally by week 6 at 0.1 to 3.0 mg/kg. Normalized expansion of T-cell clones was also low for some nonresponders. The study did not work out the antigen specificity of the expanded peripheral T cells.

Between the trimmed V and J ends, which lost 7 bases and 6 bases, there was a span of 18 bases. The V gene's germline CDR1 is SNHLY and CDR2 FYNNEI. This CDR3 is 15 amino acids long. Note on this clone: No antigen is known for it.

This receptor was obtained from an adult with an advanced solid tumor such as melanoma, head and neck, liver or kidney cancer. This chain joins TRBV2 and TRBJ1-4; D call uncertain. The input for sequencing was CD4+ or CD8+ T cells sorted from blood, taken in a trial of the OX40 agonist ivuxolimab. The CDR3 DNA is TGTGCCAGCACCCACCCGGGGAAATTTGATGAAAAACTGTTTTTT. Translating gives CASTHPGKFDEKLFF.